The TCR beta chain described here comes from a study of cytomegalovirus exposure and HLA in healthy donors. Germline lookup yields CDR1 SGHVS and CDR2 FNYEAQ. The CDR3 consists of 16 residues. V lost 3 bases, J lost 6 bases, and 7 bases stayed unmatched. Use of 60 Vbeta and 13 Jbeta primers characterized the PCR. Profiled with immunoSEQ multiplex PCR; TCRdb holds only in-frame clones, not every one. The table includes roughly 100,000 clones, less than 85% detected once. This sequence was found in a man between 35 and 55 years old in good health and CMV-seropositive. The rearrangement joins TRBV7-6 to TRBJ2-1; TRBD2 aligns across 11 bases. Sequencing used PBMCs. The CDR3 is CASSFVSGGASNEQFF. The CDR3 coding sequence is TGTGCCAGCAGCTTTGTTAGCGGGGGGGCCTCCAATGAGCAGTTCTTC.